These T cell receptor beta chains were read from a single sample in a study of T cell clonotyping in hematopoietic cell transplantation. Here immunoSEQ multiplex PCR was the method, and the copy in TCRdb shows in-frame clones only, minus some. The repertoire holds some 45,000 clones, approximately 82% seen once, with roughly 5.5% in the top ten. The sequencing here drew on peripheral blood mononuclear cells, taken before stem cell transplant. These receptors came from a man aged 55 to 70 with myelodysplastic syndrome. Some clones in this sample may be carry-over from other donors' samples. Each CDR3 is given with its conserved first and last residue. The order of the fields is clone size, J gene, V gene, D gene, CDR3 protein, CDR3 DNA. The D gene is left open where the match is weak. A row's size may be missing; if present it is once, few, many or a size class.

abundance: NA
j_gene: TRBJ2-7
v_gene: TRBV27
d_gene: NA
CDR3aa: CASQGTYEQYF
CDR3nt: TGTGCCAGCCAGGGGACCTACGAGCAGTACTTC

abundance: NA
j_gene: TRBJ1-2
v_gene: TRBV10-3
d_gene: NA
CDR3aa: CAISESRGANYGYTF
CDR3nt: TGTGCCATCAGTGAGTCGAGGGGCGCTAACTATGGCTACACCTTC

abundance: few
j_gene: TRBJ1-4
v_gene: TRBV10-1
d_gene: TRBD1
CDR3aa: CASRTGTNEKLFF
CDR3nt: TGCGCCAGCAGGACAGGGACTAATGAAAAACTGTTTTTT

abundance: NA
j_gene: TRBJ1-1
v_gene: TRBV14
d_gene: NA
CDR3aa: CASSQGVKAFF
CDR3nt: TGTGCCAGCAGCCAGGGGGTTAAAGCTTTCTTT

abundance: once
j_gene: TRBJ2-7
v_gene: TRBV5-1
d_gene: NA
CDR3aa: CASSLSDIGSSYEQYF
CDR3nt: TGCGCCAGCAGCCTCTCTGATATCGGGAGCTCCTACGAGCAGTACTTC

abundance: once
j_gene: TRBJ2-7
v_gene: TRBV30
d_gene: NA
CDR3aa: CAWSQPWNPYEQYF
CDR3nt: TGTGCCTGGAGCCAACCCTGGAACCCGTACGAGCAGTACTTC

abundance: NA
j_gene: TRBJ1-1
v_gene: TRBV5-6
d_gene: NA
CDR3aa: CASRSQGTLGAFF
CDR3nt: TGTGCCAGCAGGTCACAGGGTACCCTGGGGGCTTTCTTT

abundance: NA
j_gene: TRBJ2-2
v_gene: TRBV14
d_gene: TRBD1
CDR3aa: CASSHHIQGARDTGELFF
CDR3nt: TGTGCCAGCAGCCATCACATACAGGGGGCTCGTGACACCGGGGAGCTGTTTTTT

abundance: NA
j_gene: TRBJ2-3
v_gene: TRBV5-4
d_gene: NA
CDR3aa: CASRTEGVSTDTQYF
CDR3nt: TGTGCCAGCAGGACAGAGGGGGTTAGCACAGATACGCAGTATTTT

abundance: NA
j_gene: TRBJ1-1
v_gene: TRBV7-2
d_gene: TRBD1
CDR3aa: CASSLALRAGGTEAFF
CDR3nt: TGTGCCAGCAGCTTAGCGCTAAGGGCAGGGGGTACTGAAGCTTTCTTT

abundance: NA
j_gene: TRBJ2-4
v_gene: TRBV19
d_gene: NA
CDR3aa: CASSIKVGVEEYF
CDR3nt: TGTGCCAGTAGTATAAAGGTAGGAGTAGAAGAGTACTTC

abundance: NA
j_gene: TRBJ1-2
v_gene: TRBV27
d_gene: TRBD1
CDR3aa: CARSGQGPIPPPSFSPYYGYTF
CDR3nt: TGTGCCAGATCGGGACAGGGTCCAATCCCTCCCCCTTCTTTTTCCCCCTACTATGGCTACACCTTC

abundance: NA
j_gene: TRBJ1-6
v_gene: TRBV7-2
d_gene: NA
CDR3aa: CASRFLEGNSPLHF
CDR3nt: TGTGCCAGCAGGTTCTTAGAGGGAAATTCACCCCTCCACTTT

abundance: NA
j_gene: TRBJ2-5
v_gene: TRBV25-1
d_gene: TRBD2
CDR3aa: CASSIGGGGQETQYF
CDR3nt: TGTGCCAGCAGTATAGGCGGGGGGGGACAAGAGACCCAGTACTTC

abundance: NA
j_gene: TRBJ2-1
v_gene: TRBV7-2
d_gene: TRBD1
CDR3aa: CASSLVGQGANEQFF
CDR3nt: TGTGCCAGCAGCTTAGTTGGACAGGGGGCGAATGAGCAGTTCTTC

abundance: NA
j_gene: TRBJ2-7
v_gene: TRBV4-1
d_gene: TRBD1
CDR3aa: CASSYSSTGAYEQYF
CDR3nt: TGCGCCAGCAGCTACTCGTCGACAGGGGCCTACGAGCAGTACTTC

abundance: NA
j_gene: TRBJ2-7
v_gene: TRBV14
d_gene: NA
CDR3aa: CASSQGLGYSYEQYF
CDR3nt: TGTGCCAGCAGCCAAGGTTTGGGGTACTCCTACGAGCAGTACTTC

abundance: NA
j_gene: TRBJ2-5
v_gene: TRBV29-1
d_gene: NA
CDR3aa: CSVEVDRRETQYF
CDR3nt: TGCAGCGTTGAGGTCGACAGACGGGAGACCCAGTACTTC

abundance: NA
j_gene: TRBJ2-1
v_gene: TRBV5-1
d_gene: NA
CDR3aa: CASSFTHGILNEQFF
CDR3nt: TGCGCCAGCAGCTTCACCCATGGTATCTTAAATGAGCAGTTCTTC

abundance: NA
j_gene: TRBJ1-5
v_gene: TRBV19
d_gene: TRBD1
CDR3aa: CASRGQGHQPQHF
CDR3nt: TGTGCCAGTAGGGGACAGGGCCATCAGCCCCAGCATTTT

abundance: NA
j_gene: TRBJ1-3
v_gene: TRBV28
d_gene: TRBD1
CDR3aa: CASTKGAENTIYF
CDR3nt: TGTGCCAGCACGAAGGGGGCGGAAAACACCATATATTTT

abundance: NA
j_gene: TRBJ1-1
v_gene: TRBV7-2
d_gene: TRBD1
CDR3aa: CASSLDRGGAFF
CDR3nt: TGTGCCAGCAGCTTGGACAGGGGGGGAGCTTTCTTT

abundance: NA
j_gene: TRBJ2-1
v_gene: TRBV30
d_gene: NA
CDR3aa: CAWSAGQLEQFF
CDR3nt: TGTGCCTGGAGTGCTGGACAGTTAGAGCAGTTCTTC

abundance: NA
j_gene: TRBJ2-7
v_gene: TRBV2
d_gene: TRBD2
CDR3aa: CASSRPTGLNYEQYF
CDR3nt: TGTGCCAGCAGTCGACCCACGGGACTAAACTACGAGCAGTACTTC

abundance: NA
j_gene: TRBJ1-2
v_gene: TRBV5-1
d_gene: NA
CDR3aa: CASRTGSLDGYTF
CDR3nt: TGCGCCAGCAGAACAGGGAGTTTGGATGGCTACACCTTC

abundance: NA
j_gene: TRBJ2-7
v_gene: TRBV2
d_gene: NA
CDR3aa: CASSASRGEQYF
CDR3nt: TGTGCCAGCAGTGCCTCTAGAGGCGAGCAGTACTTC

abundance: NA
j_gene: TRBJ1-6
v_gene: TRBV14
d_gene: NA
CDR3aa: CASSHPFDPDGVPSYNSPLHF
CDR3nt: TGTGCCAGCAGCCACCCCTTTGACCCTGACGGGGTACCCTCCTATAATTCACCCCTCCACTTT

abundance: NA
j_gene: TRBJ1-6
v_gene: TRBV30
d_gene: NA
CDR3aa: CAWSVAGKSYNSPLHF
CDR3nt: TGTGCCTGGAGTGTAGCTGGGAAGTCCTATAATTCACCCCTCCACTTT

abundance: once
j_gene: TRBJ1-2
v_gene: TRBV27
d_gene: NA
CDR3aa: CASSFGYGYTF
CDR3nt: TGTGCCAGCAGTTTTGGCTATGGCTACACCTTC

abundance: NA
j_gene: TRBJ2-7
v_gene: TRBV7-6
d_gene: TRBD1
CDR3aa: CASSSEGGTGGYEQYF
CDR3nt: TGTGCCAGCAGCTCCGAGGGCGGGACAGGGGGCTACGAGCAGTACTTC

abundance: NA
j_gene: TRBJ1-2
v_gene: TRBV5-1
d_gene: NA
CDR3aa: CASSLMTEYGYTF
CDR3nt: TGCGCCAGCAGCCTTATGACTGAATATGGCTACACCTTC

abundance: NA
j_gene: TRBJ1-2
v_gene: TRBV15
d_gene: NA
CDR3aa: CATSRGPWGSNYGYTF
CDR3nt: TGTGCCACCAGCAGAGGGCCTTGGGGGTCTAACTATGGCTACACCTTC

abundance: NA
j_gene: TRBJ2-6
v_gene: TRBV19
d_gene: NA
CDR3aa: CASRDSSIPNVLTF
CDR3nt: TGTGCCAGCAGGGACTCCTCGATCCCCAACGTCCTGACTTTC

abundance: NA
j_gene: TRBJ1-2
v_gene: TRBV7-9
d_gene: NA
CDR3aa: CASSSGAGGYTF
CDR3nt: TGTGCCAGCAGCTCGGGTGCGGGTGGCTACACCTTC

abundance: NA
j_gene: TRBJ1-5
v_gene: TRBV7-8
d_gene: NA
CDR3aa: CASSLVRTSNQPQHF
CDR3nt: TGTGCCAGCAGCTTAGTAAGGACTAGCAATCAGCCCCAGCATTTT

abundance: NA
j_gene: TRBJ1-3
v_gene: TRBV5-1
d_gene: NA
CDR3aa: CASSLGTSGNTIYF
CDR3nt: TGCGCCAGCAGCTTAGGAACCTCTGGAAACACCATATATTTT

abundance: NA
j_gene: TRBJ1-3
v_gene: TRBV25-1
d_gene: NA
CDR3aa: CASRDAGPSGNTIYF
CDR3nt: TGTGCCAGCAGGGACGCAGGGCCCTCTGGAAACACCATATATTTT

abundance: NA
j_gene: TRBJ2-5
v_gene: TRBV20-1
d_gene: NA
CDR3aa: CSASNRGTQYF
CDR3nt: TGCAGTGCTAGTAACCGGGGGACCCAGTACTTC

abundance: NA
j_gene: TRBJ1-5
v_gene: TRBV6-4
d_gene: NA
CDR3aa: CASSDRGANQPQHF
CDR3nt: TGTGCCAGCAGTGACCGGGGGGCCAATCAGCCCCAGCATTTT

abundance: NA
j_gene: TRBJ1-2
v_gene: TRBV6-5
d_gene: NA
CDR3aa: CASSPRGRSYGYTF
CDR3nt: TGTGCCAGCAGCCCCCGAGGGAGAAGCTATGGCTACACCTTC